The 25 T cell receptor beta chains below come from one sample, sequenced in a study of blood T cell repertoires in COVID-19. The repertoire was sequenced with immunoSEQ multiplex PCR; TCRdb's copy has only in-frame clones and lacks some. The sample has tens of thousands of clones, 90% to 95% seen once. The material sequenced was peripheral blood. Every receptor here comes from a human donor with active COVID-19. The donor label of this sample is uncertain.

This clone was counted between two and nine times. The chain is built from TRBV28 and TRBJ2-7, with D maybe TRBD1 (6 bases). This CDR3 contains 10 residues. Trimming pared 7 bases from V and 6 bases from J, leaving 7 bases between. Looked up from germline, CDR1 is MDHEN and CDR2 is SYDVKM. The CDR3 DNA sequence: TGTGCCAGCACAGGGGTCGAGCAGTACTTC. Protein product: CASTGVEQYF.

The chain employs TRBV2 and TRBJ2-1; 11 bases map to TRBD2. The CDR3 consists of 14 residues. Germline assignment: CDR1 SNHLY and CDR2 FYNNEI. V shed 2 bases and J 7 bases; nucleotides not matched to a gene: 1. CDR3 nucleotides: TGTGCCAGCAGTGAACTAGCGGGAGGTAATGAGCAGTTCTTC. Its protein is CASSELAGGNEQFF.

The chain recombines TRBV5-1 with TRBJ2-1; D unresolved. Trimming cost V 0 bases and J 7 bases, with 8 bases left between them. Germline-derived CDR1 and CDR2 are SGHRS and YFSETQ. This CDR3 has 13 residues. DNA of the CDR3: TGCGCCAGCAGCTTGGAACAGCAGAATGAGCAGTTCTTC. This encodes CASSLEQQNEQFF.

The chain couples TRBV24-1 to TRBJ1-5; 9 bases map to TRBD1. The germline gives CDR1 KGHDR, CDR2 SFDVKD. Trimming cost V 6 bases and J 4 bases; bases outside gene matches: 6. The CDR3 extends over 15 amino acids. In nucleotides, the CDR3 is TGTGCCACCAGTAGGACAGGGGTCGGAAATCAGCCCCAGCATTTT. Residues: CATSRTGVGNQPQHF.

The rearrangement links TRBV30 to TRBJ1-1; 9 bases agree with TRBD1. V was clipped by 2 bases and J by 8 bases; unmatched bases: 3. Germline CDR1 reads GTSNPN; CDR2 reads SVGIG (reference sequence). The CDR3 spans 12 residues. CDR3 sequence: CAWSWGQGEAFF. In DNA form, the CDR3 reads TGTGCCTGGAGTTGGGGACAGGGAGAAGCTTTCTTT. Together with reference TRBV30 and TRBJ1-1, the CDR3 gives the full variable domain: SQTIHQWPATLVQPVGSPLSLECTVEGTSNPNLYWYRQAAGRGLQLLFYSVGIGQISSEVPQNLSASRPQDRQFILSSKKLLLSDSGFYLCAWSWGQGEAFFGQGTRLTVV.

V and J are TRBV18 and TRBJ1-1; D is uncertain. V gave up 1 base and J gave up 5 bases, with 11 bases separating them. Germline V gene data show CDR1 as KGHSH and CDR2 as LQKENI. This CDR3 comprises 14 residues. CDR3 in DNA: TGTGCCAGCTCACCACGCCAAAGAGGGACTGAAGCTTTCTTT. Protein sequence: CASSPRQRGTEAFF.

The V gene is TRBV6-5, the J gene TRBJ2-2; TRBD1 matches 9 bases. Germline loops: CDR1 MNHEY, CDR2 SVGAGI. The CDR3 length is 15 residues. The V gene end was trimmed by 6 bases and the J gene end by 4 bases; junction bases not matched to a gene: 6. CDR3 sequence reads: CASRGTGLGTGELFF. DNA of the CDR3: TGTGCCAGCAGAGGGACAGGGTTGGGCACCGGGGAGCTGTTTTTT.

V and J are TRBV7-8 and TRBJ2-7; D is perhaps TRBD2 (6 bases). Germline loops: CDR1 SGHVS, CDR2 FQNEAQ. V gave up 8 bases and J gave up 1 base, with 18 bases separating them. This CDR3 is built from 15 residues. The CDR3 nucleotides read TGTGCCAGCGGCTCCCGGGGGTCCGGTTCCTACGAGCAGTACTTC. Translation: CASGSRGSGSYEQYF.

The chain links TRBV19 to TRBJ1-6, with 8 bases fitting TRBD1. This CDR3 region has 15 residues. Per germline, CDR1 LNHDA and CDR2 SQIVND (reference sequence). V dropped 7 bases and J dropped 7; count of bases not matched to a gene: 9. CDR3 in amino acids: CASTPTTGANSPLHF. The CDR3 DNA is TGTGCCAGTACCCCAACGACAGGGGCAAATTCACCCCTCCACTTT. Full variable domain (missing parts from reference TRBV19 and TRBJ1-6): DGGITQSPKYLFRKEGQNVTLSCEQNLNHDAMYWYRQDPGQGLRLIYYSQIVNDFQKGDIAEGYSVSREKKESFPLTVTSAQKNPTAFYLCASTPTTGANSPLHFGNGTRLTVT.

V gene TRBV4-2 combines with J gene TRBJ2-3; a weak D match, TRBD2 (7 bases). The CDR3 is 18 amino acids. Trimming took 4 bases from V and 8 from J, leaving 28 bases between them. The V gene's germline CDR1 is LGHNA and CDR2 YNFKEQ. CDR3 DNA sequence: TGTGCCAGCAGCCCCTCCGGCGACCGGGGAGGGGGGAGCGGTACGCAGTATTTT. Translated: CASSPSGDRGGGSGTQYF.

V gene TRBV7-8 combines with J gene TRBJ1-3; weak D call: TRBD1 (6 bases). The V and J ends lost 3 bases and 9 bases respectively, with 21 bases between them. The germline V gene has CDR1 SGHVS and CDR2 FQNEAQ. This CDR3 has 16 amino acids. CDR3: CASSFLGTGSSATIYF. DNA of the CDR3: TGTGCCAGCAGCTTCTTAGGTACAGGGTCGTCGGCCACCATATATTTT. The full variable domain, completed using reference TRBV7-8 and TRBJ1-3, is GAGVSQSPRYKVAKRGQDVALRCDPISGHVSLFWYQQALGQGPEFLTYFQNEAQLDKSGLPSDRFFAERPEGSVSTLKIQRTQQEDSAVYLCASSFLGTGSSATIYFGEGSWLTVV.

V and J are TRBV7-9 and TRBJ1-2, with D perhaps matching TRBD1 (5 bases). V lost 7 bases, J lost 2 bases, and 17 bases lay in between. The CDR3 length is 15 residues. Per germline, CDR1 SEHNR and CDR2 FQNEAQ (reference sequence). CDR3 nucleotides: TGTGCCAGCAACCCTCAGGGAGGGTCAAACTATGGCTACACCTTC. Its protein is CASNPQGGSNYGYTF.

This sequence joins TRBV3-1 (or the pseudogene TRBV3-2) and TRBJ2-7; TRBD1 matches 8 bases. The germline V gene has CDR1 LGHDT and CDR2 YNNKEL (reference sequence). The junction had 8 bases not matched to a gene; V was cut back by 4 bases and J by 6 bases. CDR3 size: 14 residues. The CDR3 loop is CASSLGQGRAEQYF. CDR3 bases: TGTGCCAGCAGCCTCGGACAGGGAAGGGCCGAGCAGTACTTC.

The chain has TRBV6-5 and TRBJ1-3; D may be TRBD1 (5 bases). CDR1 and CDR2 (germline): MNHEY, SVGAGI. V lost 6 bases and J 2 bases, leaving 8 bases between the germline ends. The CDR3 is 13 amino acids. The CDR3 DNA reads TGTGCCAGCAGGACAGATACTGGAAACACCATATATTTT. Translation gives CASRTDTGNTIYF.

The rearrangement links TRBV3-1 (or the pseudogene TRBV3-2) to TRBJ1-3; no clear D gene. The CDR3 totals 14 residues. V was shortened by 2 bases and J by 4 bases, with 9 bases between the two germline ends. Per germline, CDR1 LGHDT and CDR2 YNNKEL (reference sequence). The CDR3 region has the DNA TGTGCCAGCAGCCAAAGTCTTGGCGGAAACACCATATATTTT. This translates into CASSQSLGGNTIYF.

The V call is TRBV7-9, the J call TRBJ2-3; 9 nucleotides line up with TRBD2. With 5 bases clipped from V and 5 bases from J, the junction kept 8 bases outside the gene matches. CDR1 SEHNR and CDR2 FQNEAQ come from the germline V gene (reference sequence). The CDR3 sequence is 15 residues long. The CDR3 DNA follows: TGTGCCAGCAGCCCTAGCGGGACGGGAGTAGATACGCAGTATTTT. Its translation: CASSPSGTGVDTQYF.

The chain combines TRBV5-6 with TRBJ1-4; D is undetermined. Trimming stripped 4 bases from V and 4 bases from J, with 11 bases between. Germline CDR1 and CDR2: SGHDT and YYEEEE. This CDR3 has 14 amino acids. CDR3 region: CASSRDGFNEKLFF. The CDR3, as DNA: TGTGCCAGCAGCCGAGACGGGTTTAATGAAAAACTGTTTTTT.

This clone was recorded a few times. The chain uses TRBV6-6 and TRBJ1-5, with 7 bases matching TRBD1. This CDR3 region has 14 residues. Losses at the gene ends were 5 bases for V and 6 bases for J; bases not matched to a gene: 7. The germline V gene encodes CDR1 MNHNY and CDR2 SVGAGI (reference sequence). The CDR3 here is CASSLSTGVQPQHF. The CDR3, as DNA: TGTGCCAGCAGTCTTTCAACAGGGGTTCAGCCCCAGCATTTT.

The rearrangement joins TRBV7-2 to TRBJ2-1; D possibly corresponds to TRBD2 (5 bases). The CDR3 contains 14 residues. Germline values: CDR1 SGHTA, CDR2 FQGNSA. Trimming left V 1 base short and J 5 bases short, with 9 bases between. The CDR3 DNA sequence: TGTGCCAGCAGCTTAGTTGGAGGAGACAATGAGCAGTTCTTC. It specifies CASSLVGGDNEQFF. Filled out from reference TRBV7-2 and TRBJ2-1, the complete variable domain reads GAGVSQSPSNKVTEKGKDVELRCDPISGHTALYWYRQSLGQGLEFLIYFQGNSAPDKSGLPSDRFSAERTGGSVSTLTIQRTQQEDSAVYLCASSLVGGDNEQFFGPGTRLTVL.

This sequence joins TRBV15 and TRBJ2-1; 11 positions agree with TRBD2. Looked up from germline, CDR1 is LNHNV and CDR2 is YYDKDF (reference sequence). Trimming cost V 5 bases and J 10 bases; bases outside gene matches: 16. The CDR3 covers 17 residues. The CDR3 sequence: CATSFFTRSSGRLEQFF. The CDR3, as DNA: TGTGCCACCAGCTTTTTTACGAGGTCTAGCGGGAGGCTAGAGCAGTTCTTC.

This rearrangement joins TRBV2 to TRBJ1-5; 7 bases agree with TRBD1. The trim removed 8 bases at V and 0 bases at J, leaving 4 bases unmatched. Germline CDR1 reads SNHLY; CDR2 reads FYNNEI. The CDR3 contains 14 residues. CDR3 nucleotide sequence: TGTGCCAGCTCAGGGGGTAATAGCAATCAGCCCCAGCATTTT. Translating it yields CASSGGNSNQPQHF.

This clone was seen just once. The V call is TRBV7-2, the J call TRBJ2-2; 9 bases are a match to TRBD1. CDR1 SGHTA and CDR2 FQGNSA come from the germline V gene. With 3 bases clipped from V and 6 bases from J, the junction kept 5 bases outside the gene matches. The CDR3 extends over 15 amino acids. In DNA, the CDR3 is TGTGCCAGCAGCTTTGGGACAGGGTGGGCCGGGGAGCTGTTTTTT. Amino acid sequence: CASSFGTGWAGELFF.

CDR3 DNA sequence: TGCAGCGTTGGATCCGGGGGACTAGCGGGAGTACGGTACAATGAGCAGTTCTTC. As protein: CSVGSGGLAGVRYNEQFF. The chain is built from TRBV29-1 and TRBJ2-1, with 14 bases identical to TRBD2. This CDR3 region has 18 residues. After removal of 4 bases from V and 4 bases from J, the junction contained 12 bases not matched to a gene. CDR1 and CDR2 (germline): SQVTM, ANQGSEA.

The chain links TRBV2 to TRBJ1-6, with D uncertain. Trimming took off 3 bases at V and 6 bases at J, with 12 bases between the two ends. CDR3 length: 15 amino acids. The germline gives CDR1 SNHLY, CDR2 FYNNEI. CDR3 DNA sequence: TGTGCCAGCAGTGATCTGGGCGTGGGTAATTCACCCCTCCACTTT. Its protein is CASSDLGVGNSPLHF.

This chain links TRBV19 with TRBJ1-2, with D maybe TRBD1 (5 bases). Germline V gene lookup returns CDR1 LNHDA and CDR2 SQIVND (reference sequence). V was clipped by 6 bases and J by 6 bases, with 20 bases between them. The CDR3 contains 15 residues. For the CDR3, the DNA is TGTGCCAGTAGGTTCAATACGTATTTGGACAATGGCTACACCTTC. Translating gives CASRFNTYLDNGYTF.